The next 10 T cell receptor beta chains were all read from a single sample in a study of blood T cell repertoires in COVID-19 (dated by TCRdb to 2019 to 2021). Library preparation employed the immunoSEQ multiplex PCR assay. The immuneACCESS repertoire file appears here via TCRdb, limited to in-frame rearrangements. These files lack a portion of the clones; in checked studies, under half of the deficit traces to unresolved V genes, and the cause of the others is not known. For this sample the table gives roughly 70,000 clones, of which about 88% were detected only once. More than 1.1% of the sample goes to the ten largest clones. Specimen: peripheral blood. All receptors come from a human donor in a cohort sampled during active COVID-19.

The J gene is TRBJ1-1, the V gene TRBV5-1; weak D call: TRBD1 (5 bases). Trimming pared 4 bases from V and 0 bases from J, leaving 16 bases between. Germline CDR1 SGHRS, CDR2 YFSETQ. The CDR3 spans 16 residues. The CDR3 loop reads CASSPRPRDLNTEAFF. CDR3 sequence (DNA): TGCGCCAGCAGCCCCCGCCCCCGGGACTTGAACACTGAAGCTTTCTTT. Full variable domain (remainder filled in from reference TRBV5-1 and TRBJ1-1): KAGVTQTPRYLIKTRGQQVTLSCSPISGHRSVSWYQQTPGQGLQFLFEYFSETQRNKGNFPGRFSGRQFSNSRSEMNVSTLELGDSALYLCASSPRPRDLNTEAFFGQGTRLTVV.

This chain links TRBV6-6 with TRBJ2-1; 7 nucleotides align to TRBD2. Germline trimming cut 2 bases from V and 0 bases from J; bases unmatched to any gene: 4. The CDR3 has 16 residues. Germline CDR1 and CDR2: MNHNY and SVGAGI (reference sequence). The CDR3 loop reads CASSYRGLSSYNEQFF. The DNA of the CDR3 is TGTGCCAGCAGTTACCGGGGACTAAGCTCCTACAATGAGCAGTTCTTC.

This rearrangement joins TRBV28 to TRBJ1-1; TRBD1 matches at 7 bases. Germline CDR1 MDHEN, CDR2 SYDVKM. V shed 4 bases, J shed 1 base, and the junction held 6 bases outside the gene matches. The CDR3 has 15 amino acids. As DNA, the CDR3 is TGTGCCAGCAGTTCAACAGGGGCCGGGAACACTGAAGCTTTCTTT. Its protein product is CASSSTGAGNTEAFF.

This chain joins TRBV29-1 and TRBJ2-3, with 10 bases identical to TRBD2. The V and J ends lost 7 bases and 0 bases, in that order; junction bases with no gene match: 4. CDR1 and CDR2 from the germline V gene are SQVTM and ANQGSEA. The CDR3 totals 14 residues. CDR3 bases: TGCAGCGGGGGGACTAGCGTTAGCACAGATACGCAGTATTTT. It specifies CSGGTSVSTDTQYF.

The V and J genes are TRBV5-1 and TRBJ2-4; possibly TRBD1 for D (6 bases). Germline V gives CDR1 SGHRS, CDR2 YFSETQ. The CDR3 extends over 15 amino acids. Trimming removed 0 bases at V and 8 bases at J, with 15 bases between. The CDR3 is CASSLASGAWDIQYF. CDR3 in DNA: TGCGCCAGCAGCTTGGCCTCAGGGGCCTGGGACATTCAGTACTTC.

This rearrangement joins TRBV5-4 to TRBJ2-1, with TRBD2 matching 10 bases. The CDR3 consists of 15 residues. V trimming: 5 bases; J trimming: 8 bases; junction bases outside the gene matches: 10. Looked up from germline, CDR1 is SGHNT and CDR2 is YYREEE (reference sequence). The CDR3 coding sequence is TGTGCCAGCAGATCCCCTAGCGGGAGTCTCTATGAGCAGTTCTTC. Its translation: CASRSPSGSLYEQFF.

V and J are TRBV9 and TRBJ1-1; 8 positions match TRBD1. The CDR3 has 13 residues. Trimming took 4 bases from V and 8 from J; bases not matched to a gene: 7. Germline lookup yields CDR1 SGDLS and CDR2 YYNGEE. The DNA for the CDR3 is TGTGCCAGCAGCCACCGGAGGACAGGGGAAGCTTTCTTT. It specifies CASSHRRTGEAFF.

This clone was counted a single time. The gene calls are TRBV10-1 and TRBJ2-3, with TRBD1 identical over 9 bases. Germline-derived CDR1 and CDR2 are WNHNN and SYGVQD (reference sequence). J was trimmed by 4 bases and V by 4 bases; bases with no gene match: 6. This CDR3 is 15 amino acids long. The CDR3 nucleotides read TGCGCCAGCAGTGGGGGGACAGGGTCGGCAGATACGCAGTATTTT. It translates to CASSGGTGSADTQYF.

V and J are TRBV19 and TRBJ1-2, with a weak D call TRBD1 (6 bases). This CDR3 comprises 13 residues. From germline, CDR1 is LNHDA and CDR2 SQIVND (reference sequence). The ends were cut back, 1 base at V and 7 bases at J, with 10 bases in the middle. This CDR3 reads CASSIGDTGGYTF. In DNA form, the CDR3 reads TGTGCCAGTAGTATAGGGGACACTGGTGGCTACACCTTC.

V usage is TRBV12-3 or TRBV12-4 and J usage is TRBJ1-5; TRBD1 might be the D (5 bases). This CDR3 is 12 amino acids long. Trimming took off 10 bases at V and 3 bases at J, with 10 bases between the two ends. DNA for the CDR3: TGTGCCATCTCAGGGTACAATCAGCCCCAGCATTTT. It yields the protein CAISGYNQPQHF.